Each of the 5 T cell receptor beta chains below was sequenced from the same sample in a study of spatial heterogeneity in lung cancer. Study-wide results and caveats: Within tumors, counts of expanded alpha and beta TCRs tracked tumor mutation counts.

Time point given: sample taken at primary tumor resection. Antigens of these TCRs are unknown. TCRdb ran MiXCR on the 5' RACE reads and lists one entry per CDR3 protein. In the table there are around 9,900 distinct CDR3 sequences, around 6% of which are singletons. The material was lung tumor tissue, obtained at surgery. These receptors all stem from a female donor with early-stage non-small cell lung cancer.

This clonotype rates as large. CDR3 DNA sequence: TGTGCCAGCAGCTTCAGCCAGGGACGCACAGATACGCAGTATTTT. Its translation is CASSFSQGRTDTQYF. The rearrangement uses TRBV7-8 and TRBJ2-3; TRBD1 or TRBD2 may be the D gene (5 bases each). The CDR3 covers 15 residues. CDR1 SGHVS and CDR2 FQNEAQ come from the germline V gene. Trimming cost V 3 bases and J 1 base, with 11 bases left between them.

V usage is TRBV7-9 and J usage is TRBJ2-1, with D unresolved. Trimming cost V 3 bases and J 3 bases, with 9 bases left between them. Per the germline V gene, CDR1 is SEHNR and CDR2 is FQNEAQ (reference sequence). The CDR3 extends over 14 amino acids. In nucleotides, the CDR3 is TGTGCCAGCAGCTTTAAAAGCGTCTACAATGAGCAGTTCTTC. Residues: CASSFKSVYNEQFF.

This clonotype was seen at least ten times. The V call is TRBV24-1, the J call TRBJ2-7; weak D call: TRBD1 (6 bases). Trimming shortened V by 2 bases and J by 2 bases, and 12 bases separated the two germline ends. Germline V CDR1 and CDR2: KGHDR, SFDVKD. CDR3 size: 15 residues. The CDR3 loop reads CATSDSGTRPYEQYF. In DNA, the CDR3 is TGTGCCACCAGTGATTCGGGGACAAGACCCTACGAGCAGTACTTC.

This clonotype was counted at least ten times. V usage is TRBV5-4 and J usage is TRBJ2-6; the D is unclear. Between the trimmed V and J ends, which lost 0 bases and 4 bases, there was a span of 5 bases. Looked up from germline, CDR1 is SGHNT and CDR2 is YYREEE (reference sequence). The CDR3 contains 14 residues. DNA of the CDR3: TGTGCCAGCAGCTTGGTGGCAGGGGCCAACGTCCTGACTTTC. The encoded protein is CASSLVAGANVLTF.

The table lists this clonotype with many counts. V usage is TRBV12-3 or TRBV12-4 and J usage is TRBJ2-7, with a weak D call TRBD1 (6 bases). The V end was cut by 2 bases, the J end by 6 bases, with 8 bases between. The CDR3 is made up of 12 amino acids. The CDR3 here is CASSLQGGEQYF. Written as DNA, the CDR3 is TGTGCCAGCAGTTTACAAGGGGGCGAGCAGTACTTC.